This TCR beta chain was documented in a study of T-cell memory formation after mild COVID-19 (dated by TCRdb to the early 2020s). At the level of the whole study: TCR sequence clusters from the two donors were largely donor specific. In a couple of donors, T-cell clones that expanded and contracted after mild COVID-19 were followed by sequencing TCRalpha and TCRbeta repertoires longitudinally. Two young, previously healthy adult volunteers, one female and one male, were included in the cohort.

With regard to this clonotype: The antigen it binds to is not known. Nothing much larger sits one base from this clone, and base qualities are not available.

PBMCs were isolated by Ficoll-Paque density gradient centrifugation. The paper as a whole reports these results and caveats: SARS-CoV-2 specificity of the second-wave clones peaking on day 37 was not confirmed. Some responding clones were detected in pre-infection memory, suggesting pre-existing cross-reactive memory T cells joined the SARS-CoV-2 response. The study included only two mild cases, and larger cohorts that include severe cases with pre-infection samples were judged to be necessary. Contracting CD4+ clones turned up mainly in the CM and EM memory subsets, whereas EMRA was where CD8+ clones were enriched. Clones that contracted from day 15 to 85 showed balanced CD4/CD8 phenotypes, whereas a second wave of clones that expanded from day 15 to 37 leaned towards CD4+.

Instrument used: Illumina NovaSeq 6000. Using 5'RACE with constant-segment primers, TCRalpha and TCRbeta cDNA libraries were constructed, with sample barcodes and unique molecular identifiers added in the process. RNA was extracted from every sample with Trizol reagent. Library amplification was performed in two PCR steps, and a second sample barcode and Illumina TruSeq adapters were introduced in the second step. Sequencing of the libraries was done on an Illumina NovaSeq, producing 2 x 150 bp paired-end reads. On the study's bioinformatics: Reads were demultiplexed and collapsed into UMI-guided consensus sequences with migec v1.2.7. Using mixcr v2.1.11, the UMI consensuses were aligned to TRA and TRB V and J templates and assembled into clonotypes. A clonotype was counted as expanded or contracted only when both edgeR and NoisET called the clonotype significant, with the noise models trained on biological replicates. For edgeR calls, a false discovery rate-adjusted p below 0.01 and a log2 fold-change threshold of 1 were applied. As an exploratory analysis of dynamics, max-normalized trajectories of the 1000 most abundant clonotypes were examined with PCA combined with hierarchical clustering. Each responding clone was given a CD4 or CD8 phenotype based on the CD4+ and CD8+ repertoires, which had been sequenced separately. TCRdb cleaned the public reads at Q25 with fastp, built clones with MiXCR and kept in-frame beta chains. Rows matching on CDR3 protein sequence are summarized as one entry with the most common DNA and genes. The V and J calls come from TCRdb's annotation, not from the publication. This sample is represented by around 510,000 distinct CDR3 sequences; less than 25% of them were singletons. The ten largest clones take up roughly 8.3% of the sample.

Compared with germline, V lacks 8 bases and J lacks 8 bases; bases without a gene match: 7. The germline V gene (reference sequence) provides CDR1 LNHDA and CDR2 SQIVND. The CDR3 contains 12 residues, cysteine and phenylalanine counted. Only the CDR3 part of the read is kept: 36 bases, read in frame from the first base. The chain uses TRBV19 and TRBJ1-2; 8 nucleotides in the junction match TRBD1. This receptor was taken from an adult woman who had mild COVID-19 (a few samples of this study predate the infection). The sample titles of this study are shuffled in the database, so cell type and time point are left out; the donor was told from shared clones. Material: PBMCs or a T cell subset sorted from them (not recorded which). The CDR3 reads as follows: CASVQGARGYTF. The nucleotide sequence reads TGTGCCAGTGTGCAGGGGGCACGGGGCTACACCTTC.